A selection of T cell receptor beta chains follows, all from one sample in a study of T-cell reconstitution after alpha-beta-depleted transplantation in children. Via MiXCR, TCRdb re-called the PCR reads, giving one row per CDR3 protein. Of a few hundred thousand distinct CDR3 sequences detected, 6.6% appear once; the ten largest clones hold 5.5%. The material was PBMCs, obtained before TCRalphabeta/CD19-depleted stem cell transplant. These receptors originate from a boy aged 2 to 9 with acute lymphoblastic leukemia, due to receive a stem cell transplant. Each CDR3 is given with its conserved first and last residue. Fields, in order: V gene, J gene, clone size, D gene, CDR3 DNA, CDR3 protein. D genes are given only for firm matches. Not every row has a clone size; where given, it reads once, few, many or a size class.

TRBV12-3/TRBV12-4	TRBJ1-2	NA	NA	TGTGCCAGCAGTGAAGCCTACTTACAACCGAAGGATGGCTACACCTTC	CASSEAYLQPKDGYTF
TRBV29-1	TRBJ2-2	many	NA	TGCAGCGTTGTTGTCAGGGGGGGAGCGAACACCGGGGAGCTGTTTTTT	CSVVVRGGANTGELFF
TRBV7-8	TRBJ1-6	many	NA	TGTGCCAGCAGCTTAGTCCGTGGGAGCTCCTATAATTCACCCCTCCACTTT	CASSLVRGSSYNSPLHF
TRBV4-3	TRBJ2-5	many	NA	TGCGCCAGCAGCCAAGGGGGTGGATTAGCGGAAGAGACCCAGTACTTC	CASSQGGGLAEETQYF
TRBV28	TRBJ2-1	NA	NA	TGTGCCAGCAGTTATGGGGCGGGGGCCTCCTACAATGAGCAGTTCTTC	CASSYGAGASYNEQFF
TRBV20-1	TRBJ2-1	many	TRBD1	TGCAGTGCTAGGACAGGGGGCAATGAGCAGTTCTTC	CSARTGGNEQFF
TRBV13	TRBJ2-3	NA	NA	TGTGCCAGCAGCTTAGGGGGACGGGGGGCCACAGATACGCAGTATTTT	CASSLGGRGATDTQYF
TRBV30	TRBJ1-6	NA	NA	TGTGCCTGGAGTGTGACCAGTAGGGCCCTCCACTTT	CAWSVTSRALHF
TRBV6-2/TRBV6-3	TRBJ2-3	many	NA	TGTGCCAGCAGTTACCCCCCGACAGGTAGCACAGATACGCAGTATTTT	CASSYPPTGSTDTQYF
TRBV28	TRBJ2-7	NA	NA	TGTGCCAGCTCCCTAGGGGGGGCGGGAGCCTACGAGCAGTACTTC	CASSLGGAGAYEQYF
TRBV6-4	TRBJ2-3	many	TRBD2	TGTGCCAGCAGTGACTCGTTGGCTAGCGGAGGCACAGATACGCAGTATTTT	CASSDSLASGGTDTQYF
TRBV7-2	TRBJ2-5	NA	TRBD2	TGTGCCAGCAGCTCTGGACTAGCGGGAGGGGGGGAGACCCAGTACTTC	CASSSGLAGGGETQYF
TRBV24-1	TRBJ2-5	many	NA	TGTGCCACCAGTGACTCGGGCGGGGCCGTGGGGCAGACCCAGTACTTC	CATSDSGGAVGQTQYF
TRBV11-2	TRBJ2-1	NA	NA	TGTGCCAGCAGCAGCCGGGACTTCGGCGATGAGCAGTTCTTC	CASSSRDFGDEQFF
TRBV6-2/TRBV6-3	TRBJ2-5	many	NA	TGTGCCAGCAGTTACCGGAGCACCCAAGAGACCCAGTACTTC	CASSYRSTQETQYF
TRBV7-6	TRBJ1-6	few	TRBD1	TGTGCCAGCAGCTTAGTACTAGGGGACAGCGGGGGTTCACCCCTCCACTTT	CASSLVLGDSGGSPLHF
TRBV28	TRBJ2-7	many	TRBD1	TGTGCCAGCAGTACAATGGGGACAGGGGGCACCTACGAGCAGTACTTC	CASSTMGTGGTYEQYF
TRBV11-2	TRBJ2-7	many	TRBD1	TGTGCCAGCAGCTCCACCCGGACCGGACAGGGGAGGAACTACGAGCAGTACTTC	CASSSTRTGQGRNYEQYF
TRBV7-9	TRBJ2-3	NA	NA	TGTGCCAGCAGCGACAGCACAGATACGCAGTATTTT	CASSDSTDTQYF
TRBV2	TRBJ2-6	NA	TRBD1	TGTACCTTCTGTTCCTCGGGACAGGGGACCTCTGGGGCCAACGTCCTGACTTTC	CTFCSSGQGTSGANVLTF
TRBV7-9	TRBJ1-2	few	NA	TGTGCCAGCAGCTTATTGAACTCCGCTGGCTACACCTTC	CASSLLNSAGYTF
TRBV7-9	TRBJ2-7	NA	NA	TGTGCCAGCAGCCGGAATGGGGGGTGGAGCTCCTACGAGCAGTACTTC	CASSRNGGWSSYEQYF
TRBV28	TRBJ2-2	many	NA	TGTGCCAGCAGTTTAGTGACGAACACCGGGGAGCTGTTTTTT	CASSLVTNTGELFF
TRBV27	TRBJ1-6	few	NA	TGTGCCAGCAAAGTGAGACTGAGTAATTCACCCCTCCACTTT	CASKVRLSNSPLHF
TRBV3-1	TRBJ2-1	few	NA	TGTGCCAGCAGCCATAACGGCTTCCCAATCTCCTACAATGAGCAGTTCTTC	CASSHNGFPISYNEQFF
TRBV12-3/TRBV12-4	TRBJ2-3	few	NA	TGTGCCATCCAGAGACAGGAAAGCACAGATACGCAGTATTTT	CAIQRQESTDTQYF
TRBV12-3/TRBV12-4	TRBJ2-3	NA	NA	TGTGCCAGCAGTTATCAGCTAACAGATACGCAGTATTTT	CASSYQLTDTQYF
TRBV12-3/TRBV12-4	TRBJ2-7	many	NA	TGTGCCAGCTCTTTACAGCCCAGCAGCGAGCAGTACTTC	CASSLQPSSEQYF
TRBV6-5	TRBJ2-1	many	NA	TGTGCCAGCAGTTACTACCCATCGCCCAATGAGCAGTTCTTC	CASSYYPSPNEQFF